Included here is one TCR beta chain sequence, with context. The clone's antigen remains unknown. It has no much larger one-base neighbor in the sample; base qualities were not kept. The data were taken from a study of blood T cell repertoires in COVID-19 (dated by TCRdb to 2018 to 2020). Broadly, across the study: Collaborator samples came from the United States, Italy and Spain and covered acute and convalescent phases of COVID-19. The samples were drawn from the first 160 participants of the ongoing ImmuneRACE study and from over 950 subjects provided by 6 global collaborators. Deeply sampled blood TCRbeta repertoires from subjects exposed to, actively infected with, or recovered from COVID-19 were included in the dataset. Nearly every sample came with metadata listing a de-identified subject ID, COVID-19 status, age in years and sex. The material from the prospective study consisted of cDNA or gDNA derived from T cells, B-cell-depleted T cells, or PBMCs. Where HLA class I and class II types were available, the types were taken from metadata supplied by the sample provider, not from assay-based typing. A freely available public database, intended as a resource for researchers studying the immune response to SARS-CoV-2, is where the repertoires were released. Study-wide conclusions, independent of this receptor: The amount of clinical and demographic metadata varied by source and participant and was provided uncurated.

In the prospective study, participants were about 18 to 95 years old, resided in about 25 geographic areas of the United States, and were enrolled through a virtual design. In the prospective study, cohorts were assigned on the basis of participant-reported clinical history obtained from a screening survey and a study questionnaire. In the prospective study, whole blood, serum and a nasopharyngeal or oropharyngeal swab were collected from each participant by mobile phlebotomists. Over a roughly two-month period, participants in the prospective study had the option of providing additional blood draws and questionnaires. Blood samples from the prospective study were shipped frozen or at room temperature prior to DNA extraction. TCRbeta CDR3 regions were amplified from genomic DNA by means of the immunoSEQ Assay, a bias-controlled multiplex PCR. Under the source paper's analysis protocol: The number of nucleated cells in each sample was estimated by amplification of reference gene primers within the assay. To quantify the absolute abundance of each unique TCRbeta CDR3 rearrangement, sequence reads were collapsed and filtered. Productive Simpson clonality was computed per sample as the square root of Simpson's diversity index over productive rearrangements. Entries here come from immuneACCESS through TCRdb and include only in-frame sequences with V and J called. Some clones fail to appear in such tables; in the studies checked, an unresolved V gene covers under half of the shortfall, and the cause of the remainder is unknown. For V, J and clone size, that table is used; D and trimming come from the DNA. The sample table contains about 220,000 clones; only one count was recorded for over 75% of them. About 3.3% of the sample is held by the ten biggest clonotypes.

Inclusive of the bounding cysteine and phenylalanine, the CDR3 is 14 residues long. Kept here is only the CDR3 DNA, which spans 42 bases and is read in frame from base 1. Trimming removed 1 base from V and 8 bases from J, leaving 14 bases between the germline ends. Looking up the germline V gene (reference sequence) yields CDR1 PRHDT and CDR2 FYEKMQ. The source of this sequence is a young woman in a cohort exposed to, infected with or recovered from COVID-19 (not recorded which). The chain is encoded by TRBV13 joined to TRBJ1-2; too little of a D gene remains to name it. Sample: PBMCs or T cells enriched from blood (not recorded which). The DNA sequence is given as TGTGCCAGCAGCTTAGAGCAAAGCACGGTAGGCTACACCTTC. The translation is CASSLEQSTVGYTF.